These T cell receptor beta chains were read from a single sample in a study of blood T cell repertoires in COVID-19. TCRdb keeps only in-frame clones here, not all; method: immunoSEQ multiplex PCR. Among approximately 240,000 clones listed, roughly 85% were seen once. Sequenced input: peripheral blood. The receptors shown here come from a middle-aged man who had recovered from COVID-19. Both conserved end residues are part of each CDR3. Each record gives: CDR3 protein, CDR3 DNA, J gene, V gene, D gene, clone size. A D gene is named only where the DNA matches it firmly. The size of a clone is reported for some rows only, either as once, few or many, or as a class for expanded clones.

CASRRGSTDTQYF | TGCGCCAGCAGACGCGGGAGCACAGATACGCAGTATTTT | TRBJ2-3 | TRBV10-1 | NA | NA
CASSFGQGADAFF | TGTGCCAGCAGTTTCGGCCAGGGGGCAGACGCTTTCTTT | TRBJ1-1 | TRBV12-3/TRBV12-4 | TRBD1 | once
CASSINRSPYEQYF | TGTGCCAGTAGTATTAACAGGTCTCCCTACGAGCAGTACTTC | TRBJ2-7 | TRBV19 | NA | NA
CASSRQATGDEKLFF | TGTGCCAGCTCTAGACAGGCCACAGGGGATGAAAAACTGTTTTTT | TRBJ1-4 | TRBV28 | TRBD1 | NA
CASSPTGPYEQYF | TGTGCCAGCAGTCCCACAGGACCCTACGAGCAGTACTTC | TRBJ2-7 | TRBV12-3/TRBV12-4 | NA | NA
CASSLGTSGRRPSRGEQFF | TGTGCCAGCAGCTTAGGGACTAGCGGGAGACGGCCCTCGCGAGGTGAGCAGTTCTTC | TRBJ2-1 | TRBV5-6 | TRBD2 | NA
CASSIAGQGAREQFF | TGTGCCAGTAGTATAGCTGGACAGGGGGCGCGGGAGCAGTTCTTC | TRBJ2-1 | TRBV19 | TRBD1 | once
CAIRRGMNTEAFF | TGTGCCATCAGACGGGGGATGAACACTGAAGCTTTCTTT | TRBJ1-1 | TRBV10-3 | NA | NA
CASSRGSYEQYF | TGTGCCAGCAGTCGGGGTAGCTACGAGCAGTACTTC | TRBJ2-7 | TRBV6-2/TRBV6-3 | NA | NA
CASSLVDRRGPNEKLFF | TGTGCCAGCAGCTTAGTGGACAGGAGGGGACCTAATGAAAAACTGTTTTTT | TRBJ1-4 | TRBV7-2 | TRBD1 | once
CASKRDRAGGNQPQHF | TGCGCCAGCAAGAGGGACAGGGCTGGGGGCAATCAGCCCCAGCATTTT | TRBJ1-5 | TRBV5-1 | TRBD1 | NA
CASSGASGTVNEQFF | TGTGCCAGTAGTGGGGCTAGCGGGACGGTCAATGAGCAGTTCTTC | TRBJ2-1 | TRBV19 | TRBD2 | once
CASSSRGIRVSPLHF | TGTGCCAGCAGTTCCAGGGGAATTAGGGTATCACCCCTCCACTTT | TRBJ1-6 | TRBV6-5 | NA | NA
CASRPQGGGYEQYF | TGTGCCAGCAGACCACAGGGCGGTGGATACGAGCAGTACTTC | TRBJ2-7 | TRBV5-4 | NA | NA
CASSISDRARGQYF | TGTGCCAGTAGTATTTCTGACAGGGCGCGTGGGCAGTACTTC | TRBJ2-7 | TRBV19 | TRBD1 | once
CASSYTNVGRGEQYF | TGTGCCAGCAGTTACACGAATGTAGGAAGGGGCGAGCAGTACTTC | TRBJ2-7 | TRBV6-5 | NA | NA